One sample yielded the 21 T cell receptor beta chains listed below, sequenced in a study of shared clonotypes between healthy human individuals (TCRdb year 2020). Library preparation used the immunoSEQ multiplex PCR assay. This is the immuneACCESS table as TCRdb keeps it, with only in-frame sequences that have V and J called. A part of the clones is gone; compared with another copy, unresolved V genes explain less than half, and the rest is unexplained. In all, the sample holds roughly 1,500,000 clones, and 98% to 99% of those were seen once. The ten most abundant clones make up roughly 0.35% of the sample. Sequencing was carried out using naive CD4+ T cells sorted from blood. The cell subset or site tag for this specimen amounts to: CD45RA+ positively selected. The receptors here all came from a man aged 25 to 40 in good health.

This sequence joins TRBV7-2 and TRBJ1-4; no reliable D call. CDR3 length: 14 residues. The germline CDR1 and CDR2 sequences are SGHTA and FQGNSA. The V end was cut by 1 base, the J end by 6 bases, with 9 bases between. CDR3 nucleotide sequence: TGTGCCAGCAGCTTAGAGATTGGCGATGAAAAACTGTTTTTT. This translates into CASSLEIGDEKLFF.

J is TRBJ2-7 and V is TRBV30; 7 nucleotides agree with TRBD1. The CDR3 extends over 14 amino acids. V trimming: 1 base; J trimming: 1 base; junction bases outside the gene matches: 4. The germline gives CDR1 GTSNPN, CDR2 SVGIG (reference sequence). CDR3 loop: CAWSAGGWSYEQYF. The CDR3 DNA sequence: TGTGCCTGGAGTGCAGGGGGTTGGTCCTACGAGCAGTACTTC.

The chain carries TRBV5-1 and TRBJ2-5; D is possibly TRBD1 (5 bases). From germline, CDR1 is SGHRS and CDR2 YFSETQ. This CDR3 is built from 15 residues. Between the trimmed V and J ends, which lost 4 bases and 1 base, there was a span of 14 bases. The CDR3 nucleotides read TGCGCCAGCAGCACCAGGGCCGTCTTCCAAGAGACCCAGTACTTC. Amino acid sequence: CASSTRAVFQETQYF.

This chain's CDR3 is CATSNPGGLAGVVGETQYF. DNA of the CDR3: TGTGCCACCAGCAACCCCGGGGGGCTAGCGGGAGTCGTCGGAGAGACCCAGTACTTC. This rearrangement joins TRBV15 to TRBJ2-5; TRBD2 aligns across 10 bases. Germline V gene data show CDR1 as LNHNV and CDR2 as YYDKDF (reference sequence). The junction had 18 bases not matched to a gene; V was cut back by 4 bases and J by 4 bases. The CDR3 covers 19 residues.

This clone was counted once. The V call is TRBV1, the J call TRBJ2-7; TRBD2, the D gene given by the table, was not confirmed from the DNA. TRBV1 has pseudogene status. The CDR3 sequence is 15 residues long. The CDR3 region is CTNRGAGGPDYEQYF. The CDR3 nucleotides are TGCACCAACCGGGGAGCGGGAGGGCCTGACTACGAGCAGTACTTC.

The chain is built from TRBV27 and TRBJ2-7, with 7 bases identical to TRBD1. This CDR3 is built from 17 residues. Germline V lookup: CDR1 MNHEY, CDR2 SMNVEV (reference sequence). Unmatched junction bases numbered 13, after V lost 5 bases and J lost 0 bases. The CDR3 DNA follows: TGTGCCAGCAGTCCCCGACACAGGGGACCTACCTCCTACGAGCAGTACTTC. It translates to CASSPRHRGPTSYEQYF.

With regard to this clone: This sample also contains other DNA sequences that code for the same CDR3. V and J are TRBV2 and TRBJ2-3; D is possibly TRBD2 (5 bases). The germline V and J ends were trimmed by 2 bases and 6 bases, with 6 bases remaining between them. The V gene's germline CDR1 is SNHLY and CDR2 FYNNEI. This CDR3 contains 12 residues. In DNA form, the CDR3 reads TGTGCCAGCAGTGAACGGACTGATACGCAGTATTTT. It is translated as CASSERTDTQYF.

In DNA form, the CDR3 reads TGTGCCAGCAGCGTGGCGGGAGGTCTCTACAATGAGCAGTTCTTC. It specifies CASSVAGGLYNEQFF. The rearrangement uses TRBV11-3 and TRBJ2-1; TRBD2 aligns across 8 bases. Trimming cost V 5 bases and J 3 bases; bases outside gene matches: 6. CDR1 and CDR2 (germline): SGHNT, YENEEA. This CDR3 spans 15 amino acids.

The V and J genes are TRBV27 and TRBJ2-1; 11 nucleotides line up with TRBD2. This CDR3 has 13 amino acids. Trimming removed 10 bases from V and 7 bases from J; junction bases left unmatched: 6. Germline V gives CDR1 MNHEY, CDR2 SMNVEV (reference sequence). DNA of the CDR3: TGTGCCAACCTAGCGGGAGGTATGAATGAGCAGTTCTTC. Protein: CANLAGGMNEQFF.

The chain uses TRBV11-2 and TRBJ2-7; 10 bases line up with TRBD1. Germline CDR1 SGHAT, CDR2 FQNNGV. V was pared by 3 bases and J by 3 bases, with 8 bases of the junction left unmatched. The CDR3 contains 16 residues. The DNA of the CDR3 is TGTGCCAGCAGCTTTACCCGGGACAGGGGTGTCTACGAGCAGTACTTC. Translating it yields CASSFTRDRGVYEQYF.

This rearrangement joins TRBV12-5 to TRBJ2-1; 8 nucleotides agree with TRBD1. Germline V gene lookup returns CDR1 LGHNT and CDR2 FRNRAP. The CDR3 consists of 14 residues. V gave up 6 bases and J gave up 4 bases; unmatched junction bases: 5. This CDR3 reads CASGLDRDYNEQFF. The DNA for the CDR3 is TGTGCTAGTGGCCTGGACAGGGATTACAATGAGCAGTTCTTC. The full variable domain, its missing parts supplied by reference TRBV12-5 and TRBJ2-1, is DARVTQTPRHKVTEMGQEVTMRCQPILGHNTVFWYRQTMMQGLELLAYFRNRAPLDDSGMPKDRFSAEMPDATLATLKIQPSEPRDSAVYFCASGLDRDYNEQFFGPGTRLTVL.

The chain has TRBV5-1 and TRBJ2-2, with 9 bases lining up with TRBD2. Trimming cost V 4 bases and J 5 bases; bases outside gene matches: 6. The CDR3 contains 15 residues. Germline V gives CDR1 SGHRS, CDR2 YFSETQ. Here the CDR3 DNA reads TGCGCCAGCAGCCGAGCGGGAGGTCTGACCGGGGAGCTGTTTTTT. Its translation is CASSRAGGLTGELFF.

V and J are TRBV5-1 and TRBJ2-3; 8 bases agree with TRBD2. CDR1 SGHRS and CDR2 YFSETQ come from the germline V gene. CDR3 length: 17 amino acids. V was pared by 4 bases and J by 0 bases, with 10 bases of the junction left unmatched. The DNA for the CDR3 is TGCGCCAGCAGCCCGGGCCCGGCTAGCGGGAGCACAGATACGCAGTATTTT. Translation gives CASSPGPASGSTDTQYF.

The V call is TRBV11-2, the J call TRBJ1-3; TRBD1 is a possible D gene (5 bases). The CDR3 is made up of 14 amino acids. V shed 2 bases and J shed 6 bases, with 11 bases lying between them. In germline, CDR1 is SGHAT, CDR2 FQNNGV. The CDR3 spells CASSLSGVENTIYF. The CDR3 DNA reads as TGTGCCAGCAGCTTATCGGGGGTGGAAAACACCATATATTTT.

V gene TRBV9 combines with J gene TRBJ2-7; 12 bases agree with TRBD2. V dropped 5 bases and J dropped 3; count of bases not matched to a gene: 15. The CDR3 is made up of 18 amino acids. Germline CDR1 reads SGDLS; CDR2 reads YYNGEE. DNA of the CDR3: TGTGCCAGCAGTCCTACCGGGACTAGCGGGCGCCGCGGCTACGAGCAGTACTTC. Protein: CASSPTGTSGRRGYEQYF.

This rearrangement joins TRBV5-1 to TRBJ2-1; D is perhaps TRBD2 (5 bases). This CDR3 is built from 16 residues. Trimming stripped 3 bases from V and 2 bases from J, with 15 bases between. Per the germline V gene, CDR1 is SGHRS and CDR2 is YFSETQ. The CDR3 region has the DNA TGCGCCAGCAGCTCCTATTTCGGGATTACCTACAATGAGCAGTTCTTC. This codes for CASSSYFGITYNEQFF.

J is TRBJ1-2 and V is TRBV30, with D perhaps matching TRBD1 (5 bases). Germline-derived CDR1 and CDR2 are GTSNPN and SVGIG (reference sequence). The CDR3 spans 12 residues. Between the trimmed V and J ends, which lost 8 bases and 4 bases, there was a span of 14 bases. CDR3: CAEVRGPYGYTF. CDR3 nucleotide sequence: TGTGCCGAAGTTCGGGGACCCTATGGCTACACCTTC.

The chain is built from TRBV6-5 and TRBJ2-1; 12 bases are a match to TRBD2. The CDR3 loop spans 14 amino acids. J lost 7 bases, V lost 7 bases, and 5 bases had no gene match. Germline V gene lookup returns CDR1 MNHEY and CDR2 SVGAGI. The CDR3 protein is CASNRLAGENEQFF. CDR3 bases: TGTGCCAGCAACCGACTAGCGGGAGAGAATGAGCAGTTCTTC.

The chain combines TRBV7-2 with TRBJ2-7, with unresolved D. CDR3 length: 14 residues. The V end was cut by 1 base, the J end by 3 bases, with 10 bases between. Looked up from germline, CDR1 is SGHTA and CDR2 is FQGNSA. CDR3 DNA sequence: TGTGCCAGCAGCTTAGTACATCTCATCTACGAGCAGTACTTC. This codes for CASSLVHLIYEQYF. Variable domain in full (rest from reference TRBV7-2 and TRBJ2-7): GAGVSQSPSNKVTEKGKDVELRCDPISGHTALYWYRQSLGQGLEFLIYFQGNSAPDKSGLPSDRFSAERTGGSVSTLTIQRTQQEDSAVYLCASSLVHLIYEQYFGPGTRLTVT.

The chain is built from TRBV7-6 and TRBJ2-1, with 9 bases lining up with TRBD2. Germline CDR1 is SGHVS and CDR2 is FNYEAQ. The CDR3 runs to 17 residues. V dropped 5 bases and J dropped 3; count of bases not matched to a gene: 11. This CDR3 is CASSQSNSGRNYNEQFF. CDR3 nucleotides: TGTGCCAGCAGCCAATCCAATAGCGGGAGAAACTACAATGAGCAGTTCTTC.

The J gene is TRBJ2-1, the V gene TRBV9; D perhaps matches TRBD2 (6 bases). CDR1 SGDLS and CDR2 YYNGEE come from the germline V gene. The CDR3 is made up of 15 amino acids. With 0 bases removed from V and 10 bases from J, the gap between germline ends came to 17 bases. The CDR3 region has the DNA TGTGCCAGCAGCGTAGTGGAGGGAGGAAGGGAAGAGCAGTTCTTC. Translated, it gives CASSVVEGGREEQFF.